Following are 3 T cell receptor beta chains from one sample sequenced in a study of T-cell memory formation after mild COVID-19. TCRdb processed the 5' RACE reads anew with MiXCR; each CDR3 protein has one entry. The sample gives 580,000 or so distinct CDR3 sequences, 17% of which show up once; about 7.4% is in the top ten. Sequencing input: PBMCs or a T cell subset sorted from them (not recorded which). Receptors were obtained from an adult woman who had mild COVID-19 (a few samples of this study predate the infection). Cell type and time point are not known.

The chain carries TRBV4-2 and TRBJ2-6; TRBD1 matches 7 bases. V trimming: 0 bases; J trimming: 0 bases; junction bases outside the gene matches: 5. The CDR3 length is 18 residues. Germline V gene sequence: CDR1 LGHNA, CDR2 YNFKEQ. The CDR3 here is CASSQDRDSVSGANVLTF. CDR3 DNA: TGTGCCAGCAGCCAAGATCGGGACAGTGTCTCTGGGGCCAACGTCCTGACTTTC.

The chain couples TRBV7-3 to TRBJ2-1; 11 bases line up with TRBD2. V was pared by 2 bases and J by 9 bases, with 9 bases of the junction left unmatched. CDR3 size: 16 residues. Germline CDR1 and CDR2: SGHTA and FQGTGA. The CDR3 sequence: CASSLPVAGGPGEQFF. CDR3 DNA sequence: TGTGCCAGCAGCTTACCCGTAGCGGGAGGGCCGGGTGAGCAGTTCTTC.

This clonotype was counted ten times or more. The rearrangement joins TRBV5-1 to TRBJ2-3; 7 bases are a match to TRBD2. From germline, CDR1 is SGHRS and CDR2 YFSETQ. V gave up 4 bases and J gave up 4 bases; unmatched junction bases: 9. The CDR3 is 15 amino acids. DNA for the CDR3: TGCGCCAGCAGCGGCGGGACTACCGGAGCAGATACGCAGTATTTT. Translating gives CASSGGTTGADTQYF.